This TCR beta chain comes out of a study of T cells in Graves' hyperthyroidism and ophthalmopathy. Study conclusions and caveats: Patients with ophthalmopathy were separated from those with stable hyperthyroidism by a 13 V-J model. Among thyroid clonotypes expanded above 0.001, most also appeared in blood. Model output signaled ophthalmopathy a median approximately six months ahead of onset.

In its sample, this clonotype was seen a few times. What it recognizes is unknown. Trimming removed 7 bases at V and 1 base at J, with 14 bases between. This CDR3 has 14 residues. Germline CDR1 and CDR2: SGDLS and YYNGEE. Regions amplified from RNA transcripts were the TCR beta CDR3 regions. A first-round RT-PCR of the TCR CDR3 used the HTBI primer set. TCRdb re-called the multiplex PCR reads with MiXCR, one entry per CDR3 protein. The repertoire consists of 200,000 to 250,000 distinct CDR3 sequences, with about 15% occurring once and the leading ten covering around 48%. The sample comprised blood. The rearrangement joins TRBV9 to TRBJ1-1, with D tentatively TRBD1 (5 bases). This sequence was found in a woman between 45 and 60 years old with Graves' hyperthyroidism. The CDR3 bases are TGTGCCAGCGGGGGGGATTTGGGGAACACTGAAGCTTTCTTT. Its translation is CASGGDLGNTEAFF.